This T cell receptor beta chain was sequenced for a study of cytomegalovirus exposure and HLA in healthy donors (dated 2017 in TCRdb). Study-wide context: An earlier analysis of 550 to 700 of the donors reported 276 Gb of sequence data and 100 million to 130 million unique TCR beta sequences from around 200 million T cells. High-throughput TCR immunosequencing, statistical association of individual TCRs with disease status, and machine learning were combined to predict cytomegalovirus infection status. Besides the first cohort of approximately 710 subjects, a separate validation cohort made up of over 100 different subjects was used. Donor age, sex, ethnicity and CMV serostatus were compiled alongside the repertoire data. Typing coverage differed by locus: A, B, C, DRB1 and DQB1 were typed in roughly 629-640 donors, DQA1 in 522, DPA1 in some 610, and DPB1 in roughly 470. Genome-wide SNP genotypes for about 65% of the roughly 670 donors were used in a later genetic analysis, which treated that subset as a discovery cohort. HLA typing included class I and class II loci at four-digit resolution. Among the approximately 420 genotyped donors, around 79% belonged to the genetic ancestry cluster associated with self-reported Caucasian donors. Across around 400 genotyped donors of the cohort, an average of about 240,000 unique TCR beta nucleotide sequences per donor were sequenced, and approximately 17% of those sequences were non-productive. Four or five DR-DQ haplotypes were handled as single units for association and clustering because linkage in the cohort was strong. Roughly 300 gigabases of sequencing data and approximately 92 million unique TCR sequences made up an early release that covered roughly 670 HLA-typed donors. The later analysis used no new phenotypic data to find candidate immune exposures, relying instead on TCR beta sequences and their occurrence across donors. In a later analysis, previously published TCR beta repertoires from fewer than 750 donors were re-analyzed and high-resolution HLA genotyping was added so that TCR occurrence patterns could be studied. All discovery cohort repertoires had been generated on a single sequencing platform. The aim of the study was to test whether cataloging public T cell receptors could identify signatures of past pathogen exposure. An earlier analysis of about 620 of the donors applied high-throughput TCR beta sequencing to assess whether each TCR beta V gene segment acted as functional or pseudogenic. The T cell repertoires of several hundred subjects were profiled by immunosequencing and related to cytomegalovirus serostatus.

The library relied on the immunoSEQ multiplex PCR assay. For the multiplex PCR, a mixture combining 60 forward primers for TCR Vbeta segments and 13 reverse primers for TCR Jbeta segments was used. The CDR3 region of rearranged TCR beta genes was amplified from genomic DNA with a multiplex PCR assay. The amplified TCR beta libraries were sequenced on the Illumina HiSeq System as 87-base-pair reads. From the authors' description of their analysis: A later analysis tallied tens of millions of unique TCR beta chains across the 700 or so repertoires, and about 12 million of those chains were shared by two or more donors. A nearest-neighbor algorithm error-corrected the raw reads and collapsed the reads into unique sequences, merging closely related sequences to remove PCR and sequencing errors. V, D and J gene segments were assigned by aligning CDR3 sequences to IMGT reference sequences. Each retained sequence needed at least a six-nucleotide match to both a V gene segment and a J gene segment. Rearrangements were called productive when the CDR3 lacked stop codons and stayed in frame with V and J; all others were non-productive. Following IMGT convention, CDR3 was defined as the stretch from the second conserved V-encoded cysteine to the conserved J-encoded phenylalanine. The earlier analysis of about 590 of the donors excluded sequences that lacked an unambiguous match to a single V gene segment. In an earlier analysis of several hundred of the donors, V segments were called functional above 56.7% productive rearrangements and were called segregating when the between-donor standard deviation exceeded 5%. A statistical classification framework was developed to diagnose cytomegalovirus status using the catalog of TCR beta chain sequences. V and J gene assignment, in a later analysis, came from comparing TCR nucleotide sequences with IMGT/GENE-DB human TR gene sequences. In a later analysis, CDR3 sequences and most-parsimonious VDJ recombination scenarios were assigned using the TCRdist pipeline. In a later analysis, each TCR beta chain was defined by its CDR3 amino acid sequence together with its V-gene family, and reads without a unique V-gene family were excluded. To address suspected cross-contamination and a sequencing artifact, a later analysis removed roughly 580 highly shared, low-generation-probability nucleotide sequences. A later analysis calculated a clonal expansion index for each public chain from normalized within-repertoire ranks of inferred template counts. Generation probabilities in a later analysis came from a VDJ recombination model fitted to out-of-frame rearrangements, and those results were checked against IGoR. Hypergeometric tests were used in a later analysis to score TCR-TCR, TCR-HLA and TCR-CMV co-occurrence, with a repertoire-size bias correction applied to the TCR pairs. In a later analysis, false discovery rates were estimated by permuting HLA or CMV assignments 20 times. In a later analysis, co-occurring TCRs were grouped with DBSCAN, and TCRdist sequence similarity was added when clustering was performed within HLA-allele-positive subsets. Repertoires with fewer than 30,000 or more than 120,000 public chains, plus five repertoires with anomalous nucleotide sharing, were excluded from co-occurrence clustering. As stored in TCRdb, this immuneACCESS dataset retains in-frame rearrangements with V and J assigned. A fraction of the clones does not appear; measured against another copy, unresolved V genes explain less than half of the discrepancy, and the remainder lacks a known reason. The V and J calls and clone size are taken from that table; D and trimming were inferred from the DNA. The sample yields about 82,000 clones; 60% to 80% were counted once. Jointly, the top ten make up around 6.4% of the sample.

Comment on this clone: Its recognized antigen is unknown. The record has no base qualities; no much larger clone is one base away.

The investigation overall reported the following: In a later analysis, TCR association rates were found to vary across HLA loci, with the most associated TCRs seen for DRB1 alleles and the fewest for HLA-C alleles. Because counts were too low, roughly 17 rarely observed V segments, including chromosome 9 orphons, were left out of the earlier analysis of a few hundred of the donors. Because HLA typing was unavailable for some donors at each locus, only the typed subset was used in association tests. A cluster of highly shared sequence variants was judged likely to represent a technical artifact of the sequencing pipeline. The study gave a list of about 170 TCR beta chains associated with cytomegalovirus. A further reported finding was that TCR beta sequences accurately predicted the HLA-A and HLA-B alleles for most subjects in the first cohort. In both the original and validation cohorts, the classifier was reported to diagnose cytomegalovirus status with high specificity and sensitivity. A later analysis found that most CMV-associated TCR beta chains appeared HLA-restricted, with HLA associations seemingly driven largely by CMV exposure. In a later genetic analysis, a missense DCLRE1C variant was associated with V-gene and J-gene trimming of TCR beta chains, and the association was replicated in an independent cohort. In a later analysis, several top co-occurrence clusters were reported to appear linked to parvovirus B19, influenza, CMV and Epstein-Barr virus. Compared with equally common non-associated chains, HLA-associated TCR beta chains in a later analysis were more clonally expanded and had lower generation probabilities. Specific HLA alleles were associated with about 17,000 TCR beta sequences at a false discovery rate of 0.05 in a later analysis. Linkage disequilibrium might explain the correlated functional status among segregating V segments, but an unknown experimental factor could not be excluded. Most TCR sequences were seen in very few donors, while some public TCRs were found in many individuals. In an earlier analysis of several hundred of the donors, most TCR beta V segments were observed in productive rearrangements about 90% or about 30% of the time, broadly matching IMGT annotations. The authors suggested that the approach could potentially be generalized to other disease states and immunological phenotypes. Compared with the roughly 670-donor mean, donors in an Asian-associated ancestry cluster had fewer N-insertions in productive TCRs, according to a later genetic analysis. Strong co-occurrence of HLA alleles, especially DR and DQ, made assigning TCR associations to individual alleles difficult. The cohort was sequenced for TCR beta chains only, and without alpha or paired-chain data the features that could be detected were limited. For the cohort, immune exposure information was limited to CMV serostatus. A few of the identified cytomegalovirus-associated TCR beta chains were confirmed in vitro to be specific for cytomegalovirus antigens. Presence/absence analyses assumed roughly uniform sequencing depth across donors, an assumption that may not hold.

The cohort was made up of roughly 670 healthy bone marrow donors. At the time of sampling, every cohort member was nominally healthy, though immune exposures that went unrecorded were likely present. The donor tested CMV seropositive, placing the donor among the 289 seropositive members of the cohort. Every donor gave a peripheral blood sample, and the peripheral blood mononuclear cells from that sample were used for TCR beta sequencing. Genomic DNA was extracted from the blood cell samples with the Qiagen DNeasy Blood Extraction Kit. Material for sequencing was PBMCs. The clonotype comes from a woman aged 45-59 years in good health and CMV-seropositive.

The nucleotide sequence is TGTGCCAGCAGTTATAGCGGGAGCCCGGCCGGGGAGCTGTTTTTT. Its product reads: CASSYSGSPAGELFF. Rearrangement joined TRBV28 to TRBJ2-2; 9 bases in the junction line up with TRBD2. Per the germline V gene, MDHEN is the CDR1 and SYDVKM is the CDR2. Trimming accounts for 4 bases at V and 6 bases at J, while the number of junction bases matched to no gene is 6. From its cysteine to its phenylalanine, the CDR3 spans 15 amino acids. Solely the CDR3 DNA is kept, with 45 bases framed from the first base.